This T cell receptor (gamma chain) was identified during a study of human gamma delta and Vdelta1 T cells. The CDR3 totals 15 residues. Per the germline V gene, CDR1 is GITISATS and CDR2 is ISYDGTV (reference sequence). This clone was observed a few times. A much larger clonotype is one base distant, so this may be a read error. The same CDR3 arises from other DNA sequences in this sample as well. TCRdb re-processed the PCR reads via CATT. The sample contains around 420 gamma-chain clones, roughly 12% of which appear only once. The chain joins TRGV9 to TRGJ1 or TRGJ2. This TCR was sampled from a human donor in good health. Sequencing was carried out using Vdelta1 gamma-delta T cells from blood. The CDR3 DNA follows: TGCGCCTTGTGGGAGGTGCCTGGGAATTATTATAAGAAACTCTTT. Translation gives CALWEVPGNYYKKLF.